This TCR beta chain was obtained from a study of cytomegalovirus exposure and HLA in healthy donors. Findings and caveats of the study: Among the sequence variants, a highly shared cluster was likely an artifact of sequencing. Researchers counted roughly 150 TCR beta chains as cytomegalovirus-associated. In vitro testing confirmed a few CMV-associated chains as specific for CMV antigens.

The CDR3 consists of 15 residues. Trimming removed 3 bases at V and 0 bases at J, with 9 bases between. CDR1 SNHLY and CDR2 FYNNEI come from the germline V gene. It was with 60 Vbeta and 13 Jbeta primers that the PCR ran. The assay was immunoSEQ multiplex PCR, and TCRdb's table has in-frame clones only and misses some. The sample carries under 200,000 clones, approximately 62% recorded once. Healthy bone marrow donors formed the donor group. With respect to this clone: Its antigen is not known.

Material for sequencing was PBMCs. The TCR was taken from a man over 45 in good health and CMV-seronegative. This chain uses TRBV2 with TRBJ1-5; D possibly corresponds to TRBD1 (5 bases). CDR3 bases: TGTGCCAGCAGTGAGGGGGACTATAGCAATCAGCCCCAGCATTTT. This sequence encodes CASSEGDYSNQPQHF. Full variable domain (missing parts from reference TRBV2 and TRBJ1-5): EPEVTQTPSHQVTQMGQEVILRCVPISNHLYFYWYRQILGQKVEFLVSFYNNEISEKSEIFDDQFSVERPDGSNFTLKIRSTKLEDSAMYFCASSEGDYSNQPQHFGDGTRLSIL.